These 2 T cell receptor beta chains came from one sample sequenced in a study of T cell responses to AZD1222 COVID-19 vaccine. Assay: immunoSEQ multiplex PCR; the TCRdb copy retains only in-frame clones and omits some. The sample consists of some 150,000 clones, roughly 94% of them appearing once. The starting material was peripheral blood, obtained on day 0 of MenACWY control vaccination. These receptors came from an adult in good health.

CDR3 in amino acids: CASSKQGGQEKLFF. The CDR3 bases are TGTGCCAGCAGCAAACAGGGAGGTCAGGAAAAACTGTTTTTT. This chain connects TRBV5-4 to TRBJ1-4, with a possible D match to TRBD1 (6 bases). The germline V and J ends were trimmed by 4 bases and 8 bases, with 15 bases remaining between them. Germline V CDR1 and CDR2: SGHNT, YYREEE (reference sequence). This CDR3 comprises 14 residues.

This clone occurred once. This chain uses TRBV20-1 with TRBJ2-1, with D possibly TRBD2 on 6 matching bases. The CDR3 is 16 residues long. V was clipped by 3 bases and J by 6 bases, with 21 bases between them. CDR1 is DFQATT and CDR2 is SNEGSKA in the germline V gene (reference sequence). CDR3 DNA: TGCAGTGCTAGTTTATGGCGGGAATACCAACTCAATGAGCAGTTCTTC. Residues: CSASLWREYQLNEQFF.